This T cell receptor beta chain comes out of a study of metastatic and nonmetastatic thyroid tumors. Every patient was untreated before thyroid surgery. With MiXCR, TCRdb reprocessed the PCR reads. In the table there are about 20,000 clones, over 25% of which are singletons. This CDR3 is built from 17 residues. The J segment lost 3 bases and the V segment lost 5 bases, leaving 13 bases of the junction unmatched. Germline CDR1 reads SGHAT; CDR2 reads FQNNGV. Material for sequencing was blood. The receptor was isolated from a female donor with papillary thyroid cancer or a benign thyroid nodule (not recorded which). Some clones in this sample may be carry-over from other donors' samples. The rearrangement links TRBV11-2 to TRBJ2-1, with 7 nucleotides matching TRBD2. The CDR3 reads CASSRLMGLRHYNEQFF. The CDR3 DNA follows: TGTGCCAGCAGCCGATTAATGGGACTACGACACTACAATGAGCAGTTCTTC.